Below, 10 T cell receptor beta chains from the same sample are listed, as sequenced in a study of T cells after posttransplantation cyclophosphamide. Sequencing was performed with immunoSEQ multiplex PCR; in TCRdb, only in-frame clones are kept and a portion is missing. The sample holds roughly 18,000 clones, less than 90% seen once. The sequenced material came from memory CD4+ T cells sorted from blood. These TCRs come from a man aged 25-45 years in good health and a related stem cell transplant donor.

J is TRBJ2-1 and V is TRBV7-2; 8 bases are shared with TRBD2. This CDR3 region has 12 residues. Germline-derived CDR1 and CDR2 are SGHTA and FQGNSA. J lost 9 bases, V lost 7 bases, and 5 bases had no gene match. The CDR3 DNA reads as TGTGCCAGCAATGCGGGGGGAGTTGAGCAGTTCTTC. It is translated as CASNAGGVEQFF.

The CDR3 coding sequence is TGCAGTGCTATATACTTAACTGAAGCTTTCTTT. Encoded protein: CSAIYLTEAFF. V gene TRBV20-1 combines with J gene TRBJ1-1; D call uncertain. The CDR3 is 11 residues long. Germline-derived CDR1 and CDR2 are DFQATT and SNEGSKA (reference sequence). V lost 4 bases to trimming and J lost 5 bases, with 8 bases between them.

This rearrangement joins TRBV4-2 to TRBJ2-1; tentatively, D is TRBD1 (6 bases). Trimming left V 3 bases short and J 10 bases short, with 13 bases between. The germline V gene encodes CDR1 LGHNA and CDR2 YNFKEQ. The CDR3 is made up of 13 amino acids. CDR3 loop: CASSQDFGGEQFF. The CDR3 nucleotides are TGTGCCAGCAGCCAGGATTTTGGGGGCGAGCAGTTCTTC.

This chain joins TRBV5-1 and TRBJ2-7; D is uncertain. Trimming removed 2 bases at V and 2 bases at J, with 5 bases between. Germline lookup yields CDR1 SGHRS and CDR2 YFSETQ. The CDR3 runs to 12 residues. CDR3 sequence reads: CASSLNTYEQYF. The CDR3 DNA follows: TGCGCCAGCAGCTTAAACACCTACGAGCAGTACTTC.

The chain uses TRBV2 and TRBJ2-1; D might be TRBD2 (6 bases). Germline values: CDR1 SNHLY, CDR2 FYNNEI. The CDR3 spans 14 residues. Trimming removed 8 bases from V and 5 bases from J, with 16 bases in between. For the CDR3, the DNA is TGTGCCAGCCTTCCAGGAGGGGTCCACAATGAGCAGTTCTTC. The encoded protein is CASLPGGVHNEQFF.

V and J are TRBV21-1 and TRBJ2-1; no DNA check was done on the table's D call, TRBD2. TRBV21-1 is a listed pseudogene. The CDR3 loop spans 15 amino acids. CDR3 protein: CASTQGFSVDNEQFF. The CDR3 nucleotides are TGTGCCAGCACTCAAGGGTTTAGCGTTGACAATGAGCAGTTCTTC.

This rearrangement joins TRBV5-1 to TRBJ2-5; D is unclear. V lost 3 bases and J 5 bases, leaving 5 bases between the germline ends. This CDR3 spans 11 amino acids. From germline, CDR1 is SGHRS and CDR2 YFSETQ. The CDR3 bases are TGCGCCAGCAGCTCCGCGGAGACCCAGTACTTC. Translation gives CASSSAETQYF. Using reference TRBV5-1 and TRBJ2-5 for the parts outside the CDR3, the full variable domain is KAGVTQTPRYLIKTRGQQVTLSCSPISGHRSVSWYQQTPGQGLQFLFEYFSETQRNKGNFPGRFSGRQFSNSRSEMNVSTLELGDSALYLCASSSAETQYFGPGTRLLVL.

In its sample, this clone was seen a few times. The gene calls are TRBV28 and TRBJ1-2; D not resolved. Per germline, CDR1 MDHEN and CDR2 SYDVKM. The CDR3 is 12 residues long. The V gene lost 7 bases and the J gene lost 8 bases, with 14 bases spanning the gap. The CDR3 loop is CASTVAGLGYTF. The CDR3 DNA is TGTGCCAGCACCGTGGCGGGTTTGGGCTACACCTTC.

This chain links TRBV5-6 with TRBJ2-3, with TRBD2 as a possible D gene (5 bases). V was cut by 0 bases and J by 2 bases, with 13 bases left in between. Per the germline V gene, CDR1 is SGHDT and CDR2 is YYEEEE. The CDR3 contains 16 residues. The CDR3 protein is CASSLAGTRITDTQYF. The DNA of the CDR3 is TGTGCCAGCAGCTTGGCTGGCACTAGGATCACAGATACGCAGTATTTT. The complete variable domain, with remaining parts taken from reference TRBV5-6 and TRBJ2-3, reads DAGVTQSPTHLIKTRGQQVTLRCSPKSGHDTVSWYQQALGQGPQFIFQYYEEEERQRGNFPDRFSGHQFPNYSSELNVNALLLGDSALYLCASSLAGTRITDTQYFGPGTRLTVL.

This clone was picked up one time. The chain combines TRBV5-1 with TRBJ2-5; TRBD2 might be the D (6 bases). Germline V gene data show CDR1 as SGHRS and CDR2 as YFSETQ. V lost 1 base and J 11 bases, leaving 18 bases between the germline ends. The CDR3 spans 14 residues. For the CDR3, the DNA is TGCGCCAGCAGCTTGACTAGCCCTCTAGAGGAGCAGTACTTC. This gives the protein CASSLTSPLEEQYF.